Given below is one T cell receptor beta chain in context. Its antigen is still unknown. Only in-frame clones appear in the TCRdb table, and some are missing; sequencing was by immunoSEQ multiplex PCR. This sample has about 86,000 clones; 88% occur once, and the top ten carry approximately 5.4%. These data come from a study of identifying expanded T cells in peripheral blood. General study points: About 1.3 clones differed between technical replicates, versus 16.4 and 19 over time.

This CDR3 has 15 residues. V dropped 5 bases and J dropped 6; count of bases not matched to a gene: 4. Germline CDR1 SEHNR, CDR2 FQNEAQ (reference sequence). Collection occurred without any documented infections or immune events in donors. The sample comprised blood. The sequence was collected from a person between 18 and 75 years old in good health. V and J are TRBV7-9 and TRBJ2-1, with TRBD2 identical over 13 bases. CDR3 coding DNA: TGTGCCAGCAGCGTCAGACTAGCGGGAGGCAATGAGCAGTTCTTC. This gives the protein CASSVRLAGGNEQFF.